The 3 T cell receptor beta chains given below trace back to one sample, sequenced in a study of CD4 T cells in relation to SARS-CoV-2 and coronaviruses. The antigens these receptors bind are not known. Unexposed donor CD4+ T cells date from about 2011-2019, before the COVID-19 pandemic. The cells were cultured for about ten days before CD4+ T cells were isolated. Assay: immunoSEQ multiplex PCR; the TCRdb copy retains only in-frame clones and omits some. The data hold about 26,000 clones, with around 67% observed a single time. The sample consisted of CD4+ T cells from PBMCs, cultured in vitro. The receptors derive from a human donor in good health.

The chain has TRBV21-1 and TRBJ1-1. TRBV21-1 corresponds to a pseudogene. The CDR3 is 12 residues long. CDR3: CASSPPNTEAFF. The DNA of the CDR3 is TGTGCCAGCAGCCCCCCGAACACTGAAGCTTTCTTT.

The chain links TRBV19 to TRBJ1-3, with a possible D match to TRBD1 (5 bases). Germline V gene sequence: CDR1 LNHDA, CDR2 SQIVND (reference sequence). With 3 bases removed from V and 4 bases from J, the gap between germline ends came to 16 bases. The CDR3 loop spans 16 amino acids. Written as DNA, the CDR3 is TGTGCCAGTAGTATGGTGGGGCAGGGAGAAGGAAACACCATATATTTT. Its translation is CASSMVGQGEGNTIYF. The complete variable domain, with remaining parts taken from reference TRBV19 and TRBJ1-3, reads DGGITQSPKYLFRKEGQNVTLSCEQNLNHDAMYWYRQDPGQGLRLIYYSQIVNDFQKGDIAEGYSVSREKKESFPLTVTSAQKNPTAFYLCASSMVGQGEGNTIYFGEGSWLTVV.

The chain uses TRBV9 and TRBJ1-1; D perhaps matches TRBD1 (5 bases). Trimming stripped 1 base from V and 0 bases from J, with 7 bases between. The CDR3 loop spans 14 amino acids. Germline V gives CDR1 SGDLS, CDR2 YYNGEE. This CDR3 reads CASSVTGLNTEAFF. The CDR3 DNA sequence: TGTGCCAGCAGCGTAACAGGTCTGAACACTGAAGCTTTCTTT.